This is a list of T cell receptor beta chains from one sample in a study of HIV-infected children after antiretroviral therapy interruption. TCRdb reprocessed the 3' RACE reads with MiXCR, giving one entry per CDR3 protein. The repertoire consists of roughly 15,000 distinct CDR3 sequences, with less than 3.5% occurring once and the leading ten covering around 31%. The material was CD45RO+ CD8+ T cells from PBMCs, pooled from several time points, obtained from a donor given antiretroviral therapy, either interrupted or continuous. These receptors were taken from a pool of human donors with HIV. Both conserved end residues are part of each CDR3. The D gene is left open where the match is weak. Rows give clone size only sometimes, using once, few, many, or a class for an expanded clone.

D: .
J: TRBJ2-7
length: 13
size: few
V: TRBV30
CDR3: CALRELTGYEQYF
DNA: TGTGCCCTAAGGGAACTAACGGGATACGAGCAGTACTTC

D: .
J: TRBJ2-7
length: 15
size: many
V: TRBV10-1
CDR3: CASSADTYPHYEQYF
DNA: TGCGCCAGCAGTGCGGACACCTACCCCCACTACGAGCAGTACTTC

D: TRBD2
J: TRBJ2-1
length: 15
size: .
V: TRBV20-1
CDR3: CSALIRGVPLNEQFF
DNA: TGCAGTGCTCTAATCCGGGGGGTCCCCCTCAATGAGCAGTTCTTC

D: .
J: TRBJ1-5
length: 15
size: many
V: TRBV7-2
CDR3: CASSLWGGSSQPQHF
DNA: TGTGCCAGCAGCTTATGGGGCGGGAGCAGCCAGCCCCAGCATTTT

D: TRBD2
J: TRBJ2-5
length: 15
size: .
V: TRBV20-1
CDR3: CSAKTSGGQGETQYF
DNA: TGCAGTGCTAAAACTAGCGGGGGCCAGGGGGAGACCCAGTACTTC

D: TRBD1
J: TRBJ2-1
length: 17
size: few
V: TRBV4-1
CDR3: CASSPTILDRNYNEQFF
DNA: TGCGCCAGCAGCCCAACTATCCTGGACAGGAACTACAATGAGCAGTTCTTC

D: TRBD1
J: TRBJ1-1
length: 17
size: many
V: TRBV19
CDR3: CASSTSRDRVRGTEAFF
DNA: TGTGCCAGTAGTACGTCCCGGGACAGGGTTCGGGGCACTGAAGCTTTCTTT

D: .
J: TRBJ1-1
length: 14
size: many
V: TRBV27
CDR3: CASKCSCQNTEAFF
DNA: TGTGCCAGCAAGTGTAGTTGTCAGAACACTGAAGCTTTCTTT

D: .
J: TRBJ2-1
length: 15
size: many
V: TRBV3-1
CDR3: CASSQVQKFPNEQFF
DNA: TGTGCCAGCAGCCAAGTCCAAAAATTCCCAAATGAGCAGTTCTTC

D: .
J: TRBJ2-1
length: 17
size: many
V: TRBV14
CDR3: CASSQEKRTLADNEQFF
DNA: TGTGCCAGCAGCCAAGAAAAACGAACCCTTGCGGACAATGAGCAGTTCTTC

D: .
J: TRBJ1-1
length: 12
size: .
V: TRBV2
CDR3: CASSQKLPEAFF
DNA: TGTGCCAGCAGTCAAAAATTACCTGAAGCTTTCTTT

D: TRBD1
J: TRBJ1-1
length: 15
size: many
V: TRBV7-3
CDR3: CASSSMTGVGTEAFF
DNA: TGTGCCAGCAGCTCAATGACAGGGGTGGGCACTGAAGCTTTCTTT

D: TRBD1
J: TRBJ2-3
length: 15
size: many
V: TRBV12-3/TRBV12-4
CDR3: CASSYGTGDTDTQYF
DNA: TGTGCCAGCAGTTATGGGACAGGGGACACAGATACGCAGTATTTT

D: TRBD2
J: TRBJ2-1
length: 17
size: many
V: TRBV7-9
CDR3: CASSPGTSGRAIDEQFF
DNA: TGTGCCAGCAGCCCCGGGACTAGCGGGAGGGCCATAGATGAGCAGTTCTTC

D: .
J: TRBJ1-2
length: 17
size: .
V: TRBV7-3
CDR3: CASSLALSWTLTGRYTF
DNA: TGTGCCAGCAGCTTAGCGCTCTCGTGGACGCTCACAGGGCGCTACACCTTC

D: .
J: TRBJ2-1
length: 13
size: many
V: TRBV7-7
CDR3: CASSFGEYNEQFF
DNA: TGTGCCAGCAGCTTTGGGGAGTACAATGAGCAGTTCTTC

D: .
J: TRBJ2-7
length: 14
size: medium-sized
V: TRBV5-5
CDR3: CASSLSGPPGEQYF
DNA: TGTGCCAGCAGCCTCTCGGGCCCCCCGGGGGAGCAGTACTTC

D: .
J: TRBJ2-7
length: 13
size: many
V: TRBV12-3/TRBV12-4
CDR3: CASRITGSGEQYF
DNA: TGTGCCAGCAGAATCACAGGTTCGGGCGAGCAGTACTTC

D: .
J: TRBJ2-3
length: 14
size: many
V: TRBV27
CDR3: CASGSGAGADTQYF
DNA: TGTGCCAGTGGATCGGGGGCCGGCGCAGATACGCAGTATTTT

D: TRBD2
J: TRBJ2-1
length: 15
size: many
V: TRBV6-4
CDR3: CASSGGSGEGNEQFF
DNA: TGTGCCAGCAGTGGAGGGTCGGGGGAGGGTAATGAGCAGTTCTTC

D: .
J: TRBJ2-6
length: 13
size: many
V: TRBV7-9
CDR3: CASSSTGANVLTF
DNA: TGTGCCAGCAGCTCGACAGGGGCCAACGTCCTGACTTTC

D: .
J: TRBJ2-3
length: 14
size: many
V: TRBV6-5
CDR3: CASSSGVSADTQYF
DNA: TGTGCCAGCAGTTCCGGGGTCTCGGCAGATACGCAGTATTTT

D: TRBD1
J: TRBJ2-7
length: 13
size: many
V: TRBV24-1
CDR3: CATSVGTASEQYF
DNA: TGTGCCACCAGTGTTGGGACAGCTAGTGAGCAGTACTTC

D: .
J: TRBJ2-3
length: 16
size: many
V: TRBV9
CDR3: CASSETSSPSTDTQYF
DNA: TGTGCCAGCAGCGAAACTAGCTCCCCTAGCACAGATACGCAGTATTTT

D: .
J: TRBJ2-2
length: 13
size: many
V: TRBV6-1
CDR3: CASIKGEVGELFF
DNA: TGTGCCAGCATTAAGGGGGAAGTCGGGGAGCTGTTTTTT

D: .
J: TRBJ2-1
length: 16
size: medium-sized
V: TRBV6-1
CDR3: CASSLWSGSSYNEQFF
DNA: TGTGCCAGCAGTCTGTGGTCGGGAAGCTCCTACAATGAGCAGTTCTTC

D: TRBD2
J: TRBJ2-3
length: 12
size: many
V: TRBV7-6
CDR3: CASSLDFGGKYF
DNA: TGTGCCAGCAGCTTAGATTTCGGGGGGAAGTATTTT

D: TRBD1
J: TRBJ2-7
length: 14
size: many
V: TRBV11-2
CDR3: CASSARDRLYEQYF
DNA: TGTGCCAGCTCCGCCCGGGACAGACTCTACGAGCAGTACTTC

D: TRBD2
J: TRBJ2-7
length: 15
size: many
V: TRBV6-1
CDR3: CASSELREAAYEQYF
DNA: TGTGCCAGCAGTGAATTGCGGGAGGCTGCCTACGAGCAGTACTTC

D: .
J: TRBJ2-1
length: 11
size: many
V: TRBV19
CDR3: CASSWGNEQFF
DNA: TGTGCCAGTAGTTGGGGGAATGAGCAGTTCTTC

D: .
J: TRBJ2-1
length: 14
size: few
V: TRBV6-5
CDR3: CASSYRGAYNEQFF
DNA: TGTGCCAGCAGTTACCGCGGGGCTTACAATGAGCAGTTCTTC

D: TRBD1
J: TRBJ1-5
length: 15
size: many
V: TRBV28
CDR3: CASRNRDRIHQPQHF
DNA: TGTGCCAGCCGCAACCGGGACAGGATTCATCAGCCCCAGCATTTT

D: .
J: TRBJ2-7
length: 14
size: many
V: TRBV7-9
CDR3: CASSLSEAPGEQYF
DNA: TGTGCCAGCAGCTTGTCGGAAGCTCCGGGAGAGCAGTACTTC

D: .
J: TRBJ2-5
length: 13
size: .
V: TRBV7-9
CDR3: CASSPSREVTQYF
DNA: TGTGCCAGCAGCCCTTCAAGGGAGGTGACCCAGTACTTC

D: .
J: TRBJ2-7
length: 12
size: medium-sized
V: TRBV27
CDR3: CASRGDRNEQYF
DNA: TGTGCCAGCAGGGGGGACCGGAACGAGCAGTACTTC

D: TRBD1
J: TRBJ2-7
length: 14
size: many
V: TRBV20-1
CDR3: CSARDGTEPYEQYF
DNA: TGCAGTGCTAGAGATGGGACAGAACCCTACGAGCAGTACTTC

D: .
J: TRBJ2-3
length: 16
size: many
V: TRBV9
CDR3: CASSPMEEGGTDTQYF
DNA: TGTGCCAGCAGCCCAATGGAGGAGGGGGGGACAGATACGCAGTATTTT

D: .
J: TRBJ2-7
length: 15
size: medium-sized
V: TRBV2
CDR3: CASRINEPLSYEQYF
DNA: TGTGCCAGCAGGATTAACGAACCCCTCTCCTACGAGCAGTACTTC

D: TRBD2
J: TRBJ2-5
length: 17
size: many
V: TRBV5-1
CDR3: CASSPLATSGHQETQYF
DNA: TGCGCCAGCAGCCCGCTCGCCACTAGCGGACATCAAGAGACCCAGTACTTC

D: .
J: TRBJ2-1
length: 10
size: many
V: TRBV10-3
CDR3: CAIMRLGKFF
DNA: TGTGCCATCATGAGACTAGGGAAGTTCTTC

D: .
J: TRBJ2-7
length: 13
size: many
V: TRBV2
CDR3: CASSPGTNREQYF
DNA: TGTGCCAGCAGTCCCGGGACAAATCGCGAGCAGTACTTC

D: .
J: TRBJ2-2
length: 13
size: many
V: TRBV19
CDR3: CASSREGTGELFF
DNA: TGTGCCAGTAGTAGAGAGGGCACCGGGGAGCTGTTTTTT

D: .
J: TRBJ2-7
length: 14
size: few
V: TRBV20-1
CDR3: CSAPGPSVGNEQYF
DNA: TGCAGTGCCCCGGGACCGTCCGTTGGAAACGAGCAGTACTTC

D: .
J: TRBJ1-2
length: 18
size: many
V: TRBV6-2/TRBV6-3
CDR3: CASSYSELHGGPNYGYTF
DNA: TGTGCCAGCAGTTACTCGGAGTTACACGGGGGCCCTAACTATGGCTACACCTTC

D: TRBD1
J: TRBJ2-7
length: 14
size: many
V: TRBV5-1
CDR3: CASSREGQIYEQYF
DNA: TGCGCCAGCAGCCGCGAGGGACAGATATACGAGCAGTACTTC

D: .
J: TRBJ2-7
length: 13
size: many
V: TRBV27
CDR3: CASSLGVGNEQYF
DNA: TGTGCCAGCAGTTTAGGCGTGGGCAACGAGCAGTACTTC

D: .
J: TRBJ2-1
length: 13
size: many
V: TRBV7-2
CDR3: CASSLSRNNEQFF
DNA: TGTGCCAGCAGCTTGAGTCGAAACAATGAGCAGTTCTTC

D: .
J: TRBJ2-2
length: 12
size: many
V: TRBV20-1
CDR3: CSAGPFVGELFF
DNA: TGCAGTGCGGGCCCCTTCGTCGGGGAGCTGTTTTTT

D: TRBD1
J: TRBJ2-1
length: 15
size: many
V: TRBV30
CDR3: CAWSGTALSYNEQFF
DNA: TGTGCCTGGAGCGGGACAGCCCTTTCCTACAATGAGCAGTTCTTC

D: .
J: TRBJ1-1
length: 13
size: many
V: TRBV29-1
CDR3: CSVSGLTNTEAFF
DNA: TGCAGCGTTTCGGGACTCACGAACACTGAAGCTTTCTTT

D: .
J: TRBJ1-1
length: 13
size: many
V: TRBV2
CDR3: CASSDRANTEAFF
DNA: TGTGCCAGCAGTGATCGGGCCAACACTGAAGCTTTCTTT

D: TRBD2
J: TRBJ2-1
length: 15
size: .
V: TRBV7-3
CDR3: CASSPGTSVADEQFF
DNA: TGTGCCAGCAGCCCCGGGACTAGCGTGGCGGATGAGCAGTTCTTC

D: TRBD2
J: TRBJ2-3
length: 14
size: few
V: TRBV12-3/TRBV12-4
CDR3: CASSRAGPTDTQYF
DNA: TGTGCCAGCAGCCGAGCGGGGCCCACAGATACGCAGTATTTT

D: .
J: TRBJ2-1
length: 19
size: many
V: TRBV4-1
CDR3: CASSQDTATTGGREDEQFF
DNA: TGCGCCAGCAGCCAAGATACGGCTACGACGGGGGGCCGGGAGGATGAGCAGTTCTTC

D: TRBD1
J: TRBJ2-3
length: 15
size: many
V: TRBV6-4
CDR3: CASSETGQGGDTQYF
DNA: TGTGCCAGCAGTGAGACGGGACAGGGAGGAGATACGCAGTATTTT

D: .
J: TRBJ1-1
length: 13
size: many
V: TRBV29-1
CDR3: CSVETGTKGEAFF
DNA: TGCAGCGTTGAAACAGGGACTAAAGGTGAAGCTTTCTTT

D: .
J: TRBJ2-3
length: 16
size: many
V: TRBV2
CDR3: CASSEADRVESDTQYF
DNA: TGTGCCAGCAGTGAAGCCGATAGGGTAGAGTCAGATACGCAGTATTTT

D: .
J: TRBJ2-6
length: 19
size: .
V: TRBV7-9
CDR3: CASSLRVGQLSSGANVLTF
DNA: TGTGCCAGCAGCTTAAGGGTCGGACAGCTTTCCTCTGGGGCCAACGTCCTGACTTTC

D: .
J: TRBJ1-2
length: 13
size: many
V: TRBV30
CDR3: CAWSLGTPYGYTF
DNA: TGTGCCTGGAGCCTTGGGACGCCCTATGGCTACACCTTC